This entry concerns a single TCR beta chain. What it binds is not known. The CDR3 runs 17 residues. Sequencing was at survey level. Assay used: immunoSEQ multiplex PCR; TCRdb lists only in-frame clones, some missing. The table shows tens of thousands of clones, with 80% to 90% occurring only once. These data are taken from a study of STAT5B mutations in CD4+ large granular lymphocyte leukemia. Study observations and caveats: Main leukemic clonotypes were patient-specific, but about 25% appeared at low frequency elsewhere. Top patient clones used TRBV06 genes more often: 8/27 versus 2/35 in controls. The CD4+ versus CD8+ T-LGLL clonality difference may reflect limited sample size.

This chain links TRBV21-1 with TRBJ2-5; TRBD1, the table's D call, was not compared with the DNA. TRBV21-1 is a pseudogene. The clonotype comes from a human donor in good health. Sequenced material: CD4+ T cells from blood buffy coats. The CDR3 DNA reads TGTGCCAGCAGCAGTGGCTCGGGACAGGGGGTCCGGGAGACCCAGTACTTC. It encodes CASSSGSGQGVRETQYF.